Included here is one T cell receptor (beta chain) sequence, with context. What it binds is not known. The data derive from a study of a mutant IDH1 vaccine in newly diagnosed glioma. Background on the study: The first vaccination came 4-6 weeks after radiotherapy alone, or with temozolomide cycles.

CDR1 is SGDLS, CDR2 YYNGEE, per germline. The CDR3 spans 15 residues. Losses at the gene ends were 6 bases for V and 2 bases for J; bases not matched to a gene: 6. The repertoire was sequenced with immunoSEQ multiplex PCR; TCRdb's copy has only in-frame clones and lacks some. The sample lists 77,000 or so clones; 85% to 90% were seen once. Time point denoted: week 23, last vaccination. Vaccination used 300 ug of mutant IDH1 20-mer peptide per dose, with topical imiquimod. Donors had new IDH1-mutant astrocytomas of WHO grade 3 or 4 (ATRX-lost). The starting material was PBMCs, obtained from a glioma patient whose treatment included an IDH1 peptide vaccine. The sequence derives from a woman aged 45-65 years with glioma. The V and J genes are TRBV9 and TRBJ2-1; 9 positions match TRBD2. This CDR3 reads CASTPGLAPYNEQFF. CDR3 sequence (DNA): TGTGCCAGCACCCCGGGACTAGCCCCCTACAATGAGCAGTTCTTC.